This TCR beta chain was identified in a study of low-dose radiotherapy and immunotherapy resistance in tumors (dated by TCRdb to the early 2020s). Background for the entire study: In Cohort 1, each fraction delivered 0.5 Gy every 2 weeks, and the prescribed total PTV dose was 6.5 Gy. In Cohort 2, 1 Gy per fraction was delivered every two weeks, for a total of 13 Gy over 26 weeks. Patients were given nivolumab as a 240 mg flat dose every two weeks and ipilimumab at 1 mg/kg every six weeks, with both drugs delivered intravenously. Every two weeks, patients got intravenous cyclophosphamide at 200 mg/m2, given one day ahead of each radiation and immunotherapy administration. Starting on cycle 1 day 1, patients took 300 mg of aspirin by mouth once daily for four cycles. Trial participants were not randomized into treatment groups. Eight patients were included in the translational analysis, namely three from the first dose cohort plus the first five from the second dose cohort.

The donors took part in RACIN, a single-arm, phase I, dose-escalation trial that combined nivolumab, ipilimumab, aspirin, low-dose cyclophosphamide and low-dose radiotherapy. Eligible patients had advanced, TIL-negative solid tumors. V is pared back by 7 bases and J by 2 bases, with 11 bases lying between the germline termini. The germline V gene specifies MNHNS as CDR1 and SASEGT as CDR2. The CDR3 measures 13 amino acids from cysteine to phenylalanine. Just the 39-base CDR3 DNA is kept, in frame starting at base 1. First-strand cDNA was synthesized with Superscript III and a set of TRAV- and TRBV-specific primers, covering both TCRalpha and TCRbeta chains. TCRs were amplified for 20 PCR cycles with Phusion, using a constant-region primer paired with the adapter attached to the V primers. Amplification of the isolated mRNA was done with the MessageAmp II aRNA Amplification Kit, which involved a roughly 17-hour in vitro transcription at 37 degrees C. The Dynabeads mRNA DIRECT Purification Kit was used to isolate mRNA for TCR sequencing. Indexed Illumina adapters were added in a second Phusion PCR of around 27 cycles, and the PCR products were purified with AMPure XP beads. The authors processed their data as follows. Custom Perl scripts pooled TCR sequences encoding the same protein, removed out-of-frame sequences and computed each clonotype's abundance. Any TCR sequence backed by just one read was left out of the analysis. Repertoire metrics included Shannon entropy, Gini index, clonality, richness, and frequency of TCRs shared between repertoires. In-frame beta chains were kept once TCRdb had trimmed the public reads at Q25 with fastp and called clones with MiXCR. Every distinct CDR3 protein forms one entry, paired with its most common genes and DNA. What appears here as the V and J calls and clone size reflects TCRdb's work, not the paper's. This sample is represented by about 14,000 distinct CDR3 sequences; roughly half of them were singletons. The ten largest make up 3% to 4% of the sample.

This clonotype was found once. Its antigen remains unidentified. Base qualities are not at hand, and no much larger clone is one base apart. Evidence from one read is weak. The sequence is built from TRBV6-1 and TRBJ2-5; the D gene is perhaps TRBD2, from 5 matching bases. The TCR comes from a human donor with advanced metastatic prostate, ovarian, gallbladder or colorectal cancer (not recorded which). This table probably holds off-target reads from a library built for another chain. The encoded CDR3 is CASTLLGQETQYF. The nucleotide sequence is TGTGCCAGCACCCTACTAGGGCAAGAGACCCAGTACTTC.